One and the same sample provided the 27 T cell receptor beta chains below, sequenced in a study of T cell responses to AZD1222 COVID-19 vaccine. Profiling relied on immunoSEQ multiplex PCR, and the TCRdb table lists in-frame clones only, not all of them. Among 120,000 to 150,000 clones listed, more than 70% were seen once. The sample consisted of peripheral blood, taken on day 0 of MenACWY control vaccination. The receptor set was obtained from an adult in good health.

V is TRBV6-6 and J is TRBJ1-2; no firm D call. The CDR3 contains 14 residues. Germline V lookup: CDR1 MNHNY, CDR2 SVGAGI (reference sequence). Trimming left V 7 bases short and J 0 bases short, with 12 bases between. The CDR3 reads CASTPGSTNYGYTF. CDR3 nucleotide sequence: TGTGCCAGCACCCCGGGCAGCACTAACTATGGCTACACCTTC.

The rearrangement links TRBV19 to TRBJ1-2; a weak D match, TRBD1 (5 bases). The ends were cut back, 7 bases at V and 0 bases at J, with 18 bases in the middle. The CDR3 runs 16 residues. The germline V gene has CDR1 LNHDA and CDR2 SQIVND (reference sequence). The CDR3 bases are TGTGCCAGTATCCTTAGGGTTTCAGGGCCTAACTATGGCTACACCTTC. Its protein is CASILRVSGPNYGYTF.

This clone appeared once. This chain's CDR3 is CASSLVGTGGYNEQFF. CDR3 nucleotides: TGTGCCAGCAGCTTAGTGGGGACCGGGGGCTACAATGAGCAGTTCTTC. The chain has TRBV7-2 and TRBJ2-1; D may be TRBD2 (6 bases). Trimming pared 1 base from V and 3 bases from J, leaving 13 bases between. Germline V gives CDR1 SGHTA, CDR2 FQGNSA. The CDR3 runs 16 residues.

The rearrangement joins TRBV10-3 to TRBJ1-2; TRBD1 is a possible D gene (6 bases). The ends were cut back, 4 bases at V and 5 bases at J, with 26 bases in the middle. The germline V gene encodes CDR1 ENHRY and CDR2 SYGVKD. The CDR3 sequence is 18 residues long. This CDR3 is CAISGSGGSPRPLYGYTF. The CDR3 nucleotides are TGTGCCATCAGTGGATCGGGGGGCTCCCCCCGACCGTTATATGGCTACACCTTC.

The chain joins TRBV9 to TRBJ2-6; D may correspond to TRBD1 or TRBD2 (5 bases each). The CDR3 has 14 residues. The V gene's germline CDR1 is SGDLS and CDR2 YYNGEE. Trimming took 4 bases from V and 4 from J, leaving 9 bases between them. CDR3 region: CASSPGTGANVLTF. DNA for the CDR3: TGTGCCAGCAGCCCCGGGACCGGGGCCAACGTCCTGACTTTC.

The genes are TRBV7-2 and TRBJ2-3; 7 nucleotides agree with TRBD2. The J segment lost 6 bases and the V segment lost 3 bases, leaving 6 bases of the junction unmatched. Germline V lookup: CDR1 SGHTA, CDR2 FQGNSA. The CDR3 is 14 residues long. DNA for the CDR3: TGTGCCAGCAGCTTGAGAGGGAGGGACGATACGCAGTATTTT. Its translation: CASSLRGRDDTQYF.

V gene TRBV6-5 combines with J gene TRBJ2-1, with TRBD2 identical over 12 bases. The germline CDR1 and CDR2 sequences are MNHEY and SVGAGI. V dropped 4 bases and J dropped 5; count of bases not matched to a gene: 3. This CDR3 comprises 15 residues. The CDR3: CASSSGLAGHNEQFF. CDR3 DNA sequence: TGTGCCAGCAGTTCCGGACTAGCGGGGCACAATGAGCAGTTCTTC.

J is TRBJ2-1 and V is TRBV7-3; 9 positions match TRBD2. The CDR3 extends over 17 amino acids. Germline trimming cut 0 bases from V and 8 bases from J; bases unmatched to any gene: 11. Germline V gene data show CDR1 as SGHTA and CDR2 as FQGTGA. The CDR3 region is CASSLTYPAGGKDEQFF. CDR3 nucleotides: TGTGCCAGCAGCTTAACGTACCCAGCGGGAGGAAAAGATGAGCAGTTCTTC.

The gene calls are TRBV6-6 and TRBJ2-6, with D possibly being TRBD2 (5 bases). The length of the CDR3 is 18 residues. V dropped 5 bases and J dropped 3 bases, with 20 bases sitting between them. Germline V gives CDR1 MNHNY, CDR2 SVGAGI (reference sequence). The CDR3 loop is CASSPPEAAGGGANVLTF. CDR3 DNA: TGTGCCAGCAGTCCTCCGGAGGCCGCTGGTGGTGGGGCCAACGTCCTGACTTTC.

The rearrangement uses TRBV29-1 and TRBJ1-1; 8 positions agree with TRBD1. CDR3 size: 13 residues. V lost 6 bases and J lost 0; bases outside the gene matches: 3. In germline, CDR1 is SQVTM, CDR2 ANQGSEA. The CDR3 nucleotides read TGCAGCGTCCCGGGACAGGTGAACACTGAAGCTTTCTTT. Its translation is CSVPGQVNTEAFF.

This chain connects TRBV5-1 to TRBJ2-1; a possible D gene is TRBD2 (5 bases). CDR3 length: 16 amino acids. V lost 1 base and J 9 bases, leaving 20 bases between the germline ends. Germline assignment: CDR1 SGHRS and CDR2 YFSETQ. The CDR3 region is CASSLRTGGPDIEQFF. In DNA form, the CDR3 reads TGCGCCAGCAGCTTGAGGACCGGAGGTCCCGATATTGAGCAGTTCTTC.

This clone was counted between two and nine times. The V call is TRBV30, the J call TRBJ2-1, with TRBD2 identical over 12 bases. Trimming took 2 bases from V and 1 from J; bases not matched to a gene: 12. CDR1 is GTSNPN and CDR2 is SVGIG in the germline V gene (reference sequence). The CDR3 runs to 19 residues. CDR3: CAWSIRLAGGPFSYNEQFF. For the CDR3, the DNA is TGTGCCTGGAGTATCCGGCTAGCGGGAGGGCCCTTTTCCTACAATGAGCAGTTCTTC.

The chain joins TRBV6-5 to TRBJ1-1; D possibly corresponds to TRBD1 (6 bases). Germline loops: CDR1 MNHEY, CDR2 SVGAGI. CDR3 length: 13 amino acids. V was clipped by 8 bases and J by 1 base, with 11 bases between them. DNA for the CDR3: TGTGCCAGCGGCCAACAGGGGAACACTGAAGCTTTCTTT. Translation: CASGQQGNTEAFF.

This clone was counted between two and nine times. The chain has TRBV24-1 and TRBJ1-1; 7 bases fit TRBD1. Germline-derived CDR1 and CDR2 are KGHDR and SFDVKD. The CDR3 length is 14 residues. The ends lost 7 bases at V and 5 bases at J; junction bases unmatched: 9. The CDR3 DNA follows: TGTGCCACCAGCTCAGGGGGGCAGATAACTGAAGCTTTCTTT. Protein: CATSSGGQITEAFF.

This chain links TRBV3-1 (or the pseudogene TRBV3-2) with TRBJ1-6; D perhaps matches TRBD1 (5 bases). Germline V gives CDR1 LGHDT, CDR2 YNNKEL (reference sequence). The CDR3 runs to 14 residues. Trimming took off 6 bases at V and 7 bases at J, with 13 bases between the two ends. The CDR3 sequence: CASRGDSENSPLHF. The CDR3, as DNA: TGTGCCAGCAGGGGCGACAGTGAAAATTCACCCCTCCACTTT.

The genes are TRBV5-1 and TRBJ1-1, with D tentatively TRBD1 (5 bases). Trimming removed 3 bases at V and 1 base at J, with 10 bases between. CDR1 is SGHRS and CDR2 is YFSETQ in the germline V gene. The CDR3 is 14 residues long. The CDR3 DNA follows: TGCGCCAGCAGCTCGACAGCTCAGAACACTGAAGCTTTCTTT. Translating it yields CASSSTAQNTEAFF.

The chain carries TRBV7-6 and TRBJ2-5; unclear D gene. Germline lookup yields CDR1 SGHVS and CDR2 FNYEAQ. The V end was cut by 4 bases, the J end by 5 bases, with 14 bases between. This CDR3 spans 14 amino acids. CDR3 sequence: CASSSSRSYETQYF. The CDR3 nucleotides are TGTGCCAGCAGCTCTTCCCGGAGCTACGAGACCCAGTACTTC.

The chain recombines TRBV15 with TRBJ2-6; the D call may be TRBD1 or TRBD2 (5 bases each). The V gene lost 1 base and the J gene lost 1 base, with 5 bases spanning the gap. The CDR3 has 15 amino acids. Per germline, CDR1 LNHNV and CDR2 YYDKDF (reference sequence). The CDR3, as DNA: TGTGCCACCAGCAGAGGGGGGTCTGGGGCCAACGTCCTGACTTTC. Protein product: CATSRGGSGANVLTF.

This rearrangement joins TRBV18 to TRBJ1-6; possibly TRBD1 for D (5 bases). Trimming shortened V by 5 bases and J by 8 bases, and 16 bases separated the two germline ends. This CDR3 is 15 amino acids long. Per germline, CDR1 KGHSH and CDR2 LQKENI. The CDR3 DNA reads TGTGCCAGCTCAATAACTACAGGCAGGGATTCACCCCTCCACTTT. It specifies CASSITTGRDSPLHF.

Details on this clone: Other DNA sequences in this specimen translate into the identical CDR3. The J gene is TRBJ2-3, the V gene TRBV27, with no clear D. Trimming removed 5 bases from V and 3 bases from J, with 15 bases in between. Germline V gene lookup returns CDR1 MNHEY and CDR2 SMNVEV (reference sequence). There are 15 residues in the CDR3. The DNA of the CDR3 is TGTGCCAGCAGTCTGGTGGCAGCCTTGACAGATACGCAGTATTTT. Its translation: CASSLVAALTDTQYF.

This clone appeared a few times. V and J are TRBV7-2 and TRBJ1-5; D ambiguous. V lost 5 bases and J lost 0, with 5 bases in between. The germline V gene encodes CDR1 SGHTA and CDR2 FQGNSA. This CDR3 has 13 residues. CDR3 DNA sequence: TGTGCCAGCAGCGTTAGTAGCAATCAGCCCCAGCATTTT. Protein sequence: CASSVSSNQPQHF.

This clone was recorded a few times. The chain's CDR3 is CASSLEGGLYEQYF. The DNA of the CDR3 is TGTGCCAGCAGCCTTGAAGGGGGCCTCTACGAGCAGTACTTC. The V call is TRBV5-6, the J call TRBJ2-7, with TRBD1 matching over 7 bases. Unmatched junction bases numbered 7, after V lost 4 bases and J lost 3 bases. This CDR3 region has 14 residues. The germline V gene encodes CDR1 SGHDT and CDR2 YYEEEE.

The chain joins TRBV5-1 to TRBJ2-2; TRBD2 matches 8 bases. Germline assignment: CDR1 SGHRS and CDR2 YFSETQ. After removal of 1 base from V and 0 bases from J, the junction contained 5 bases not matched to a gene. The CDR3 loop spans 17 amino acids. This CDR3 is CASSLTGGLPNTGELFF. CDR3 nucleotides: TGCGCCAGCAGCTTGACGGGAGGGCTCCCGAACACCGGGGAGCTGTTTTTT.

The chain uses TRBV24-1 and TRBJ1-1; weak D call: TRBD1 (5 bases). V was clipped by 7 bases and J by 3 bases, with 11 bases between them. Per germline, CDR1 KGHDR and CDR2 SFDVKD. The CDR3 loop spans 13 amino acids. Written as DNA, the CDR3 is TGTGCCACCAGGCGCGCGGGGGACACTGAAGCTTTCTTT. It encodes CATRRAGDTEAFF.

The chain is built from TRBV9 and TRBJ1-2; D unresolved. Germline values: CDR1 SGDLS, CDR2 YYNGEE. V lost 0 bases, J lost 5 bases, and 17 bases lay in between. There are 16 residues in the CDR3. The CDR3 DNA reads TGTGCCAGCAGCGTAGCTCCCCAGTCCCTCCTTTATGGCTACACCTTC. This codes for CASSVAPQSLLYGYTF.

V usage is TRBV3-1 (or the pseudogene TRBV3-2) and J usage is TRBJ2-6, with D perhaps given as TRBD1 or TRBD2 (6 bases each). Trimming stripped 2 bases from V and 2 bases from J, with 7 bases between. CDR1 is LGHDT, CDR2 YNNKEL, per germline (reference sequence). This CDR3 contains 15 residues. The CDR3 coding sequence is TGTGCCAGCAGCCAACGGGGGCCTGGGGCCAACGTCCTGACTTTC. Encoded protein: CASSQRGPGANVLTF.

This clone was seen more than once but under ten times. V usage is TRBV7-3 and J usage is TRBJ2-3; 7 nucleotides align to TRBD1. There are 16 residues in the CDR3. Trimming at V came to 5 bases and at J to 5 bases, leaving 13 bases not matched to a gene. Germline V gene data show CDR1 as SGHTA and CDR2 as FQGTGA. The CDR3 bases are TGTGCCAGCAGCGCAAGACCGACAGGGTCTGGAGATACGCAGTATTTT. Translation gives CASSARPTGSGDTQYF.